The 14 T cell receptor beta chains below all came from one sample that was sequenced in a study of identifying expanded T cells in peripheral blood. Sequenced by immunoSEQ multiplex PCR; TCRdb stores in-frame clones only, minus some. The table shows tens of thousands of clones, with over 75% occurring only once. Sequenced input: blood. These TCRs come from a person between 18 and 70 years old in good health.

The V call is TRBV11-2, the J call TRBJ2-7; the D is unclear. Germline-derived CDR1 and CDR2 are SGHAT and FQNNGV. The CDR3 loop spans 13 amino acids. Trimming took 0 bases from V and 5 from J, leaving 8 bases between them. Written as DNA, the CDR3 is TGTGCCAGCAGCTTAGACCCAACGAACGAGCAGTACTTC. Translating it yields CASSLDPTNEQYF.

This sequence joins TRBV21-1 and TRBJ2-7; the listed D gene, TRBD2, was not tested against the DNA. TRBV21-1 is described as a pseudogene. This CDR3 spans 17 amino acids. Here the CDR3 reads CASSKLDRVSESYEQYF. The CDR3 coding sequence is TGTGCCAGCAGCAAACTGGATCGGGTTAGCGAATCCTACGAGCAGTACTTC.

J is TRBJ2-7 and V is TRBV7-9; 7 bases align to TRBD1. Germline V gene sequence: CDR1 SEHNR, CDR2 FQNEAQ (reference sequence). The CDR3 has 16 amino acids. Trimming at V came to 5 bases and at J to 2 bases, leaving 12 bases not matched to a gene. The CDR3 region is CASSPTSTGAPYEQYF. The CDR3 nucleotides are TGTGCCAGCAGCCCTACGTCTACAGGGGCCCCCTACGAGCAGTACTTC.

The rearrangement links TRBV18 to TRBJ2-3, with no clear D. The CDR3 runs to 14 residues. Trimming cost V 3 bases and J 3 bases, with 10 bases left between them. The V gene's germline CDR1 is KGHSH and CDR2 LQKENI. In DNA, the CDR3 is TGTGCCAGCTCACCTCGGGTTGCAACAGATACGCAGTATTTT. This sequence encodes CASSPRVATDTQYF.

This clone has a handful of counts. The chain carries TRBV2 and TRBJ2-5, with D unclear. The V gene lost 4 bases and the J gene lost 8 bases, with 14 bases spanning the gap. This CDR3 contains 13 residues. The germline V gene encodes CDR1 SNHLY and CDR2 FYNNEI. CDR3 in amino acids: CASSAQFQGTQYF. CDR3 nucleotide sequence: TGTGCCAGCAGTGCACAGTTCCAAGGAACCCAGTACTTC. The entire variable domain, with the rest obtained from reference TRBV2 and TRBJ2-5, is as follows: EPEVTQTPSHQVTQMGQEVILRCVPISNHLYFYWYRQILGQKVEFLVSFYNNEISEKSEIFDDQFSVERPDGSNFTLKIRSTKLEDSAMYFCASSAQFQGTQYFGPGTRLLVL.

The genes are TRBV5-4 and TRBJ1-3; 8 bases agree with TRBD1. Germline V CDR1 and CDR2: SGHNT, YYREEE (reference sequence). The CDR3 runs to 14 residues. V shed 4 bases, J shed 2 bases, and the junction held 2 bases outside the gene matches. The CDR3 loop is CASSLTGAGNTIYF. CDR3 DNA sequence: TGTGCCAGCAGCCTGACAGGGGCTGGAAACACCATATATTTT.

J is TRBJ2-3 and V is TRBV4-3; the D gene is possibly TRBD1 (6 bases). Germline values: CDR1 LGHNA, CDR2 YSLEER. The V end was cut by 4 bases, the J end by 0 bases, with 11 bases between. CDR3 length equals 15 residues. In nucleotides, the CDR3 is TGCGCCAGCAGCCGGGACACTCCAAGCACAGATACGCAGTATTTT. Translation: CASSRDTPSTDTQYF.

The chain joins TRBV5-1 to TRBJ1-3, with a possible D match to TRBD1 (5 bases). V lost 0 bases and J lost 1, with 11 bases in between. Germline V gives CDR1 SGHRS, CDR2 YFSETQ. The CDR3 consists of 16 residues. The CDR3 sequence is CASSLVGGSSGNTIYF. CDR3 coding DNA: TGCGCCAGCAGCTTGGTTGGGGGGTCTTCTGGAAACACCATATATTTT.

V usage is TRBV9 and J usage is TRBJ2-1; 11 bases line up with TRBD2. Germline assignment: CDR1 SGDLS and CDR2 YYNGEE. J lost 6 bases, V lost 0 bases, and 5 bases had no gene match. The CDR3 contains 16 residues. The CDR3 loop is CASSVALAGGSNEQFF. The CDR3 nucleotides read TGTGCCAGCAGCGTAGCTCTAGCGGGAGGATCCAATGAGCAGTTCTTC.

V is TRBV10-1 and J is TRBJ2-7; either TRBD1 or TRBD2 may supply D (5 bases each). Germline CDR1 WNHNN, CDR2 SYGVQD (reference sequence). V lost 5 bases and J lost 3, with 17 bases in between. This CDR3 region has 15 residues. The CDR3 reads CASSPQLGDGYEQYF. In DNA form, the CDR3 reads TGCGCCAGCAGTCCACAATTAGGGGACGGCTACGAGCAGTACTTC.

The rearrangement joins TRBV6-1 to TRBJ2-2; D perhaps matches TRBD1 (5 bases). CDR1 is MNHNS and CDR2 is SASEGT in the germline V gene. Trimming took off 7 bases at V and 1 base at J, with 13 bases between the two ends. The CDR3 runs 15 residues. CDR3 protein: CASNIAGKNTGELFF. CDR3 in DNA: TGTGCCAGCAATATCGCAGGGAAGAACACCGGGGAGCTGTTTTTT.

The chain is built from TRBV7-7 and TRBJ2-5; 7 bases line up with TRBD2. V lost 5 bases, J lost 1 base, and 7 bases stayed unmatched. CDR1 and CDR2 (germline): SSHAT, FNYEAQ (reference sequence). The CDR3 is 15 amino acids. Here the CDR3 reads CASSVSGIPQETQYF. The CDR3 DNA sequence: TGTGCCAGCAGCGTGAGCGGGATCCCCCAAGAGACCCAGTACTTC.

The rearrangement uses TRBV2 and TRBJ2-1; 7 nucleotides agree with TRBD2. The CDR3 sequence is 13 residues long. V was pared by 10 bases and J by 8 bases, with 11 bases of the junction left unmatched. Germline CDR1 SNHLY, CDR2 FYNNEI. The CDR3 DNA is TGTGCCACCTCTCGGGACTACATCGATGAGCAGTTCTTC. It yields the protein CATSRDYIDEQFF.

This chain links TRBV27 with TRBJ1-2, with D perhaps TRBD1 (6 bases). From germline, CDR1 is MNHEY and CDR2 SMNVEV (reference sequence). This CDR3 contains 15 residues. V was pared by 3 bases and J by 4 bases, with 15 bases between. The CDR3 bases are TGTGCCAGCAGTTTGGACAGCGAACAACTCTATGGCTACACCTTC. This encodes CASSLDSEQLYGYTF.